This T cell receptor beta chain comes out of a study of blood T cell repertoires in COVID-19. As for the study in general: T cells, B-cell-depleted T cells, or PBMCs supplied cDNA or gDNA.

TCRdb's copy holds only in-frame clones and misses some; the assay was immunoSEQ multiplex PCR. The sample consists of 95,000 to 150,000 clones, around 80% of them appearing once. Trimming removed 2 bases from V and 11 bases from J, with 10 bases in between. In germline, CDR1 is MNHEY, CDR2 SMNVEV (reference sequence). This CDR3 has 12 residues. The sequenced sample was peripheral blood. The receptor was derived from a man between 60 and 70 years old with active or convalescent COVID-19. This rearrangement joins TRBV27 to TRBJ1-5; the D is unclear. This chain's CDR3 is CASSLEALAQHF. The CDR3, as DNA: TGTGCCAGCAGTTTAGAAGCCCTGGCCCAGCATTTT.